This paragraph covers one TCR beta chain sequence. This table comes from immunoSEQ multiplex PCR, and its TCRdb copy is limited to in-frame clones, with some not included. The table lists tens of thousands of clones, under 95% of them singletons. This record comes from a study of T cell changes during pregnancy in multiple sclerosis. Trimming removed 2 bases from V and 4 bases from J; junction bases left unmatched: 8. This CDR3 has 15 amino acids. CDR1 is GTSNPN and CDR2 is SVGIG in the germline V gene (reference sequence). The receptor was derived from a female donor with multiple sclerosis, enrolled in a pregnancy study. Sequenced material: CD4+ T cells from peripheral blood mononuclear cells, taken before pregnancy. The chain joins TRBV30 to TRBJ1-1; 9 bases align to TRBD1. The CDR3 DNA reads TGTGCCTGGAGTTATTTGGGGACAGGGCGCACTGAAGCTTTCTTT. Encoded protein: CAWSYLGTGRTEAFF.